The 27 T cell receptor beta chains listed next were all sequenced from one sample in a study of neoadjuvant anti-PD-1 for oral cavity cancer. Profiled with immunoSEQ multiplex PCR; TCRdb holds only in-frame clones, not every one. This sample carries 14,000 to 15,000 clones, about 70% of them seen once, and the ten largest clones take around 3%. Sequenced material: PBMCs, taken before nivolumab (anti-PD-1) treatment. The receptors here all came from a person aged 40-85 years with oral cavity squamous cell carcinoma.

This clone was detected once. This chain connects TRBV6-5 to TRBJ1-1; 11 bases fit TRBD1. The V and J ends lost 7 bases and 10 bases, in that order; junction bases with no gene match: 5. The germline V gene has CDR1 MNHEY and CDR2 SVGAGI. This CDR3 has 12 residues. CDR3 sequence reads: CASTRTGGVAFF. CDR3 nucleotides: TGTGCCAGCACCAGGACAGGGGGCGTAGCTTTCTTT.

The V and J genes are TRBV29-1 and TRBJ1-3; tentatively, D is TRBD1 (5 bases). Trimming shortened V by 4 bases and J by 0 bases, and 13 bases separated the two germline ends. Per the germline V gene, CDR1 is SQVTM and CDR2 is ANQGSEA. The CDR3 runs 15 residues. For the CDR3, the DNA is TGCAGCGTTGCGGGGGTAGTCGGCTCTGGAAACACCATATATTTT. Amino acids: CSVAGVVGSGNTIYF.

Only a few counts were recorded for this clone. The chain employs TRBV5-1 and TRBJ1-2; no reliable D call. Deletions cut 5 bases from V and 0 bases from J, with 8 bases between. CDR3 length: 13 residues. The germline CDR1 and CDR2 sequences are SGHRS and YFSETQ. DNA for the CDR3: TGCGCCAGCAGGAACACAGCTAACTATGGCTACACCTTC. Translating it yields CASRNTANYGYTF.

This chain connects TRBV4-1 to TRBJ1-1, with D possibly being TRBD1 (6 bases). CDR3 length equals 14 residues. The germline V gene encodes CDR1 MGHRA and CDR2 YSYEKL. V was shortened by 1 base and J by 11 bases, with 17 bases between the two germline ends. CDR3 sequence reads: CASSQGTDTQRAFF. The CDR3 region has the DNA TGCGCCAGCAGCCAAGGGACAGACACCCAGAGGGCTTTCTTT.

The gene calls are TRBV27 and TRBJ2-7, with D hard to call. Germline values: CDR1 MNHEY, CDR2 SMNVEV (reference sequence). This CDR3 comprises 9 residues. Trimming removed 8 bases at V and 5 bases at J, with 4 bases between. The CDR3 nucleotides are TGTGCCAGCGGAAACGAGCAGTACTTC. Translated: CASGNEQYF.

The chain couples TRBV6-5 to TRBJ1-1, with a tentative D call TRBD1 (5 bases). The germline CDR1 and CDR2 sequences are MNHEY and SVGAGI. This CDR3 has 15 residues. Trimming removed 5 bases at V and 5 bases at J, with 18 bases between. Here the CDR3 reads CASSPAGGGRTEAFF. The CDR3 DNA follows: TGTGCCAGCAGTCCGGCCGGGGGGGGACGAACTGAAGCTTTCTTT.

V and J are TRBV5-1 and TRBJ1-1, with D maybe TRBD1 (5 bases). The CDR3 is made up of 15 amino acids. Trimming shortened V by 4 bases and J by 4 bases, and 17 bases separated the two germline ends. Per the germline V gene, CDR1 is SGHRS and CDR2 is YFSETQ. The CDR3 DNA reads TGCGCCAGCAGCCCCCCAGGCAGGGCCTTCACTGAAGCTTTCTTT. It specifies CASSPPGRAFTEAFF. Filled out from reference TRBV5-1 and TRBJ1-1, the complete variable domain reads KAGVTQTPRYLIKTRGQQVTLSCSPISGHRSVSWYQQTPGQGLQFLFEYFSETQRNKGNFPGRFSGRQFSNSRSEMNVSTLELGDSALYLCASSPPGRAFTEAFFGQGTRLTVV.

The chain uses TRBV9 and TRBJ2-3, with 7 bases that match TRBD1. The length of the CDR3 is 14 residues. Trimming at V came to 1 base and at J to 4 bases, leaving 3 bases not matched to a gene. Germline values: CDR1 SGDLS, CDR2 YYNGEE. The DNA for the CDR3 is TGTGCCAGCAGCGTAAGACAGGGCTCAGATACGCAGTATTTT. The encoded protein is CASSVRQGSDTQYF.

The chain couples TRBV7-9 to TRBJ2-3; perhaps TRBD2 as D (5 bases). Trimming left V 2 bases short and J 0 bases short, with 9 bases between. The CDR3 is 15 residues long. Germline-derived CDR1 and CDR2 are SEHNR and FQNEAQ (reference sequence). The CDR3: CASSLRRLSTDTQYF. DNA for the CDR3: TGTGCCAGCAGCTTAAGGAGGCTTAGCACAGATACGCAGTATTTT.

V gene TRBV6-1 combines with J gene TRBJ2-7; 9 nucleotides match TRBD1. This CDR3 region has 14 residues. The ends lost 8 bases at V and 4 bases at J; junction bases unmatched: 9. Germline CDR1 is MNHNS and CDR2 is SASEGT. The CDR3 DNA reads TGTGCCAGCCGTGGACAGGGGCGTATGTACGAGCAGTACTTC. Protein product: CASRGQGRMYEQYF.

This rearrangement joins TRBV4-1 to TRBJ2-7, with 15 bases aligning to TRBD2. Germline CDR1 MGHRA, CDR2 YSYEKL. The CDR3 sequence is 17 residues long. The V segment lost 0 bases and the J segment 2 bases; nucleotides outside the gene matches: 2. In nucleotides, the CDR3 is TGCGCCAGCAGCCAAGATGGACTAGCGGGGGGGGCCTACGAGCAGTACTTC. Translation gives CASSQDGLAGGAYEQYF.

The chain is built from TRBV5-4 and TRBJ1-2, with TRBD1 identical over 8 bases. The CDR3 totals 16 residues. Germline assignment: CDR1 SGHNT and CDR2 YYREEE (reference sequence). The trim removed 3 bases at V and 5 bases at J, leaving 12 bases unmatched. In DNA form, the CDR3 reads TGTGCCAGCAGCTCAGACCGGGACAGGAGAGAGTATGGCTACACCTTC. This gives the protein CASSSDRDRREYGYTF.

This sequence joins TRBV20-1 and TRBJ1-1; D perhaps matches TRBD1 (5 bases). The CDR3 contains 11 residues. The V gene lost 0 bases and the J gene lost 9 bases, with 8 bases spanning the gap. Germline V gives CDR1 DFQATT, CDR2 SNEGSKA (reference sequence). Written as DNA, the CDR3 is TGCAGTGCTAGAGAGGGGCGCAAAGCTTTCTTT. Its protein product is CSAREGRKAFF.

The V and J genes are TRBV30 and TRBJ2-3, with D uncertain. V was cut by 0 bases and J by 6 bases, with 10 bases left in between. The CDR3 consists of 13 residues. Germline CDR1 GTSNPN, CDR2 SVGIG (reference sequence). DNA of the CDR3: TGTGCCTGGAGTGTACGAGCACGGGATACGCAGTATTTT. It yields the protein CAWSVRARDTQYF. Together with reference TRBV30 and TRBJ2-3, the CDR3 gives the full variable domain: SQTIHQWPATLVQPVGSPLSLECTVEGTSNPNLYWYRQAAGRGLQLLFYSVGIGQISSEVPQNLSASRPQDRQFILSSKKLLLSDSGFYLCAWSVRARDTQYFGPGTRLTVL.

This rearrangement joins TRBV19 to TRBJ1-1; D not certain. This CDR3 contains 17 residues. Germline CDR1 is LNHDA and CDR2 is SQIVND (reference sequence). V gave up 11 bases and J gave up 1 base, with 26 bases separating them. The CDR3 region is CASTPTDLVTSNTEAFF. The CDR3 region has the DNA TGTGCCTCGACCCCCACCGATCTTGTAACTTCGAACACTGAAGCTTTCTTT.

This rearrangement joins TRBV11-2 to TRBJ1-1; 7 nucleotides agree with TRBD1. This CDR3 contains 13 residues. Trimming removed 7 bases from V and 1 base from J; junction bases left unmatched: 3. Germline CDR1 and CDR2: SGHAT and FQNNGV. In nucleotides, the CDR3 is TGTGCCAGCAAAAGGACAGGGAACACTGAAGCTTTCTTT. Its translation: CASKRTGNTEAFF.

The V gene is TRBV10-3, the J gene TRBJ1-4; D call uncertain. This CDR3 is 13 amino acids long. Trimming left V 11 bases short and J 8 bases short, with 18 bases between. CDR1 is ENHRY and CDR2 is SYGVKD in the germline V gene. This CDR3 is CAVRRDTGEKLFF. The CDR3, as DNA: TGTGCCGTGAGGAGAGACACTGGGGAAAAACTGTTTTTT.

This sequence joins TRBV7-3 and TRBJ2-1, with 8 bases lining up with TRBD1. The germline gives CDR1 SGHTA, CDR2 FQGTGA. Losses at the gene ends were 5 bases for V and 0 bases for J; bases not matched to a gene: 3. The CDR3 covers 15 residues. The CDR3 reads CASSQGADSYNEQFF. The CDR3 DNA follows: TGTGCCAGCAGCCAGGGGGCGGACTCCTACAATGAGCAGTTCTTC.

The V call is TRBV6-1, the J call TRBJ1-3; no clear D gene. Trimming left V 7 bases short and J 1 base short, with 8 bases between. CDR3 size: 13 residues. CDR1 MNHNS and CDR2 SASEGT come from the germline V gene. Written as DNA, the CDR3 is TGTGCCAGCAAAGGGTTTTCTGGAAACACCATATATTTT. This sequence encodes CASKGFSGNTIYF.

The V gene is TRBV5-1, the J gene TRBJ2-3; 12 nucleotides align to TRBD2. CDR3 length equals 16 residues. Germline V CDR1 and CDR2: SGHRS, YFSETQ. After removal of 0 bases from V and 6 bases from J, the junction contained 5 bases not matched to a gene. The chain's CDR3 is CASSLGLAGVTDTQYF. In DNA, the CDR3 is TGCGCCAGCAGCTTGGGACTAGCGGGAGTTACCGATACGCAGTATTTT.

The chain couples TRBV4-1 to TRBJ1-1; 7 bases are a match to TRBD1. Germline V gene data show CDR1 as MGHRA and CDR2 as YSYEKL. This CDR3 region has 16 residues. After removal of 2 bases from V and 0 bases from J, the junction contained 6 bases not matched to a gene. The CDR3 nucleotides are TGCGCCAGCAGCCAAACAGGGGCGGCGGTGAACACTGAAGCTTTCTTT. Its translation: CASSQTGAAVNTEAFF.

The rearrangement links TRBV6-6 to TRBJ2-2; a possible D gene is TRBD2 (5 bases). With 2 bases removed from V and 4 bases from J, the gap between germline ends came to 11 bases. Germline values: CDR1 MNHNY, CDR2 SVGAGI (reference sequence). This CDR3 has 15 residues. The CDR3 nucleotides read TGTGCCAGCAGTTACGGTGTTAGCGCCACCGGGGAGCTGTTTTTT. It specifies CASSYGVSATGELFF.

This clone appeared once. This chain connects TRBV9 to TRBJ2-3, with 8 bases lining up with TRBD1. Losses at the gene ends were 0 bases for V and 1 base for J; bases not matched to a gene: 4. Germline CDR1 SGDLS, CDR2 YYNGEE. The CDR3 has 16 residues. The CDR3 region has the DNA TGTGCCAGCAGCGTAGTGGCGGGACAGGGCACAGATACGCAGTATTTT. It is translated as CASSVVAGQGTDTQYF. Complete variable domain (other parts from reference TRBV9 and TRBJ2-3): DSGVTQTPKHLITATGQRVTLRCSPRSGDLSVYWYQQSLDQGLQFLIQYYNGEERAKGNILERFSAQQFPDLHSELNLSSLELGDSALYFCASSVVAGQGTDTQYFGPGTRLTVL.

The V and J genes are TRBV7-8 and TRBJ2-1, with D perhaps being TRBD1 or TRBD2 (5 bases each). Germline V gene lookup returns CDR1 SGHVS and CDR2 FQNEAQ. Trimming took off 2 bases at V and 7 bases at J, with 21 bases between the two ends. This CDR3 contains 17 residues. The CDR3 bases are TGTGCCAGCAGCTTACCCGAGGGACGGGATGGGTCTAATGAGCAGTTCTTC. It codes for CASSLPEGRDGSNEQFF.

The chain employs TRBV7-2 and TRBJ1-1; D remains ambiguous. There are 15 residues in the CDR3. Trimming cost V 7 bases and J 5 bases, with 20 bases left between them. Germline lookup yields CDR1 SGHTA and CDR2 FQGNSA. The CDR3 is CASTPSLLPGTEAFF. The DNA of the CDR3 is TGTGCCAGCACCCCATCGCTCCTCCCGGGAACTGAAGCTTTCTTT.

This clone appeared a single time. This rearrangement joins TRBV9 to TRBJ1-3; D uncertain. The germline CDR1 and CDR2 sequences are SGDLS and YYNGEE. Trimming shortened V by 1 base and J by 0 bases, and 5 bases separated the two germline ends. The CDR3 spans 14 residues. The CDR3 reads CASSVRGSGNTIYF. CDR3 coding DNA: TGTGCCAGCAGCGTACGGGGCTCTGGAAACACCATATATTTT.

The chain uses TRBV7-2 and TRBJ1-1; D is ambiguous. Germline V gives CDR1 SGHTA, CDR2 FQGNSA. Trimming removed 4 bases from V and 2 bases from J, with 11 bases in between. The CDR3 has 14 amino acids. CDR3 residues: CASSSYRANTEAFF. The CDR3 DNA is TGTGCCAGCAGCTCTTACCGGGCAAACACTGAAGCTTTCTTT.